The source of this T cell receptor beta chain is a study of blood T cell repertoires in COVID-19. About the study: The United States, Italy and Spain were the sources of the acute and convalescent COVID-19 samples. T cells, B-cell-depleted T cells, or PBMCs provided the cDNA or gDNA that served as material.

The junction had 4 bases not matched to a gene; V was cut back by 4 bases and J by 2 bases. From germline, CDR1 is SGHTS and CDR2 YDEGEE. The CDR3 runs 14 residues. Original methodology: Counts of nucleated cells, estimated from reference gene primer amplification, were obtained. The protocol was immunoSEQ multiplex PCR, while the TCRdb copy is restricted to in-frame clones and leaves out a portion. V, J and clone size derive from that table, while D and trimming were established from the DNA sequence. The table includes tens of thousands of clones, 86% detected once. The rearrangement joins TRBV5-8 to TRBJ2-7, with TRBD1 matching 9 bases. The origin of this receptor is a woman aged 80 or over with acute or convalescent COVID-19. Sequencing was performed on peripheral blood. The CDR3 sequence is CASSGGQGPYEQYF. CDR3 coding DNA: TGTGCCAGCAGCGGGGGACAGGGCCCCTACGAGCAGTACTTC.